This T cell receptor (beta chain) comes out of a study of T cells in Graves' hyperthyroidism and ophthalmopathy. V was shortened by 6 bases and J by 5 bases, with 20 bases between the two germline ends. Germline CDR1 and CDR2: KGHSH and LQKENI. The CDR3 covers 16 residues. Amplification of TCR beta CDR3 regions was performed using RNA transcripts as template. The HTBI primer set was used in a first-round RT-PCR of the TCR CDR3. TCRdb recomputed calls from the multiplex PCR reads with MiXCR, one row per CDR3 protein. The sample holds around 300,000 distinct CDR3 sequences, about 20% seen once. The rearrangement links TRBV18 to TRBJ2-1, with a possible D match to TRBD2 (6 bases). The receptor was derived from a man aged 30-40 years with Graves' ophthalmopathy. Specimen: blood. The CDR3 bases are TGTGCCAGCTCTCCCGATTGGGGGGAAATAGACAATGAGCAGTTCTTC. Translating it yields CASSPDWGEIDNEQFF.